Below are 27 T cell receptor beta chains sequenced from a single sample in a study of blood T cell repertoires in COVID-19. Clones were sequenced by immunoSEQ multiplex PCR, and TCRdb holds only the in-frame ones, with some missing. Among tens of thousands of clones listed, 70% to 90% were seen once. The sequencing sample was made of peripheral blood. The origin of the receptors is an elderly woman with acute or convalescent COVID-19.

The genes are TRBV18 and TRBJ1-6, with D hard to call. Germline V CDR1 and CDR2: KGHSH, LQKENI. V dropped 0 bases and J dropped 7 bases, with 10 bases sitting between them. The CDR3 length is 15 residues. CDR3 residues: CASSPPRTGNSPLHF. Written as DNA, the CDR3 is TGTGCCAGCTCACCACCGAGGACGGGGAATTCACCCCTCCACTTT.

The V call is TRBV5-1, the J call TRBJ2-7, with 10 nucleotides matching TRBD2. V was clipped by 4 bases and J by 2 bases; unmatched bases: 0. This CDR3 region has 13 residues. Germline V gene sequence: CDR1 SGHRS, CDR2 YFSETQ. The CDR3 nucleotides read TGCGCCAGCAGCACTAGCGGGACCTACGAGCAGTACTTC. It is translated as CASSTSGTYEQYF. Supplemented by reference TRBV5-1 and TRBJ2-7, the full variable domain reads KAGVTQTPRYLIKTRGQQVTLSCSPISGHRSVSWYQQTPGQGLQFLFEYFSETQRNKGNFPGRFSGRQFSNSRSEMNVSTLELGDSALYLCASSTSGTYEQYFGPGTRLTVT.

This clone is a singleton in its sample. V and J are TRBV5-1 and TRBJ2-2, with 7 bases fitting TRBD1. V trimming: 3 bases; J trimming: 0 bases; junction bases outside the gene matches: 5. Germline assignment: CDR1 SGHRS and CDR2 YFSETQ. The CDR3 is made up of 16 amino acids. CDR3 residues: CASSSTGDPNTGELFF. The CDR3 DNA is TGCGCCAGCAGCTCCACAGGGGACCCGAACACCGGGGAGCTGTTTTTT.

This clone was counted between two and nine times. The chain combines TRBV13 with TRBJ2-7, with 8 positions matching TRBD2. This CDR3 is 14 amino acids long. V was pared by 3 bases and J by 0 bases, with 1 base of the junction left unmatched. Germline V lookup: CDR1 PRHDT, CDR2 FYEKMQ (reference sequence). CDR3 DNA: TGTGCCAGCAGCTTCAGCGGGAGCTCCTACGAGCAGTACTTC. Translation gives CASSFSGSSYEQYF.

The chain employs TRBV15 and TRBJ2-3; D unclear. The CDR3 is 15 amino acids. CDR1 LNHNV and CDR2 YYDKDF come from the germline V gene (reference sequence). V lost 1 base to trimming and J lost 3 bases, with 11 bases between them. The CDR3 DNA follows: TGTGCCACCAGCAGAGGCGAGATCGGGACAGATACGCAGTATTTT. This encodes CATSRGEIGTDTQYF. Supplemented by reference TRBV15 and TRBJ2-3, the full variable domain reads DAMVIQNPRYQVTQFGKPVTLSCSQTLNHNVMYWYQQKSSQAPKLLFHYYDKDFNNEADTPDNFQSRRPNTSFCFLDIRSPGLGDTAMYLCATSRGEIGTDTQYFGPGTRLTVL.

This clone has a single count. This rearrangement joins TRBV2 to TRBJ2-6; a weak D match, TRBD2 (6 bases). The germline CDR1 and CDR2 sequences are SNHLY and FYNNEI. There are 16 residues in the CDR3. V was trimmed by 8 bases and J by 0 bases, leaving 14 bases between them. The CDR3 region is CASGGGQSSGANVLTF. The DNA of the CDR3 is TGTGCCAGCGGGGGAGGACAAAGCTCTGGGGCCAACGTCCTGACTTTC.

The V and J genes are TRBV6-6 and TRBJ1-5; D gene uncertain. This CDR3 region has 13 residues. Germline CDR1 and CDR2: MNHNY and SVGAGI (reference sequence). Trimming shortened V by 0 bases and J by 9 bases, and 9 bases separated the two germline ends. This CDR3 is CASSYSALSPQHF. The CDR3 region has the DNA TGTGCCAGCAGTTACTCGGCTCTTTCGCCCCAGCATTTT.

The CDR3 is CASSNGGRNTGELFF. In DNA, the CDR3 is TGTGCCAGTAGTAACGGGGGGCGGAACACCGGGGAGCTGTTTTTT. This chain joins TRBV19 and TRBJ2-2, with TRBD2 as a possible D gene (7 bases). Germline lookup yields CDR1 LNHDA and CDR2 SQIVND (reference sequence). The CDR3 length is 15 residues. V was cut by 4 bases and J by 1 base, with 10 bases left in between.

This chain connects TRBV19 to TRBJ2-1; D is ambiguous. This CDR3 spans 13 amino acids. Trimming took off 1 base at V and 7 bases at J, with 8 bases between the two ends. Germline V gene data show CDR1 as LNHDA and CDR2 as SQIVND (reference sequence). In nucleotides, the CDR3 is TGTGCCAGTAGTATAGTATCTAGGAATGAGCAGTTCTTC. Amino acid sequence: CASSIVSRNEQFF.

This sequence joins TRBV29-1 and TRBJ1-6; 11 bases match TRBD1. CDR1 is SQVTM and CDR2 is ANQGSEA in the germline V gene. V trimming: 7 bases; J trimming: 7 bases; junction bases outside the gene matches: 3. The CDR3 is 13 residues long. CDR3 in DNA: TGCAGCGCCGGGACAGGGGGGAATTCACCCCTCCACTTT. It specifies CSAGTGGNSPLHF.

The V and J genes are TRBV30 and TRBJ2-7; 12 bases fit TRBD1. Per the germline V gene, CDR1 is GTSNPN and CDR2 is SVGIG (reference sequence). The V segment lost 2 bases and the J segment 5 bases; nucleotides outside the gene matches: 7. There are 15 residues in the CDR3. The CDR3 loop reads CAWSPGQGASNEQYF. In DNA, the CDR3 is TGTGCCTGGAGTCCGGGACAGGGGGCTTCCAACGAGCAGTACTTC.

V gene TRBV27 combines with J gene TRBJ1-3; D is unclear. Trimming removed 4 bases from V and 1 base from J, with 5 bases in between. Germline V gene data show CDR1 as MNHEY and CDR2 as SMNVEV (reference sequence). This CDR3 is 13 amino acids long. CDR3 in DNA: TGTGCCAGCAGTTCTTTGTCTGGAAACACCATATATTTT. This translates into CASSSLSGNTIYF.

The rearrangement uses TRBV19 and TRBJ1-2; 10 nucleotides align to TRBD1. J was trimmed by 4 bases and V by 5 bases; bases with no gene match: 4. CDR3 length: 14 amino acids. Germline V CDR1 and CDR2: LNHDA, SQIVND (reference sequence). The CDR3 reads CASSAGQGIYGYTF. As DNA, the CDR3 is TGTGCCAGTAGTGCGGGACAGGGGATCTATGGCTACACCTTC.

This clone was seen a handful of times. The chain links TRBV6-4 to TRBJ1-5, with D hard to call. CDR1 and CDR2 (germline): MRHNA, SNTAGT. The CDR3 spans 13 residues. Trimming took off 6 bases at V and 0 bases at J, with 6 bases between the two ends. The CDR3 nucleotides read TGTGCCAGCAGCGCGGATAGCAATCAGCCCCAGCATTTT. This codes for CASSADSNQPQHF.

The chain employs TRBV3-1 (or the pseudogene TRBV3-2) and TRBJ2-7; 8 bases are a match to TRBD2. The CDR3 length is 11 residues. Unmatched junction bases numbered 3, after V lost 3 bases and J lost 11 bases. CDR1 and CDR2 (germline): LGHDT, YNNKEL (reference sequence). The CDR3 region is CASSHGLAEYF. Written as DNA, the CDR3 is TGTGCCAGCAGCCATGGACTAGCAGAGTACTTC.

The rearrangement links TRBV7-8 to TRBJ2-1, with D uncertain. Trimming stripped 4 bases from V and 8 bases from J, with 6 bases between. CDR1 is SGHVS, CDR2 FQNEAQ, per germline. The CDR3 is 11 amino acids. CDR3 nucleotide sequence: TGTGCCAGCAGCTCCGAGCATGAGCAGTTCTTC. It encodes CASSSEHEQFF.

This chain joins TRBV7-8 and TRBJ2-2, with D hard to call. Looked up from germline, CDR1 is SGHVS and CDR2 is FQNEAQ. Between the trimmed V and J ends, which lost 7 bases and 7 bases, there was a span of 13 bases. This CDR3 contains 13 residues. CDR3 in amino acids: CASTRIRVGELFF. The CDR3 DNA is TGTGCCAGCACCCGTATCCGGGTCGGGGAGCTGTTTTTT.

The chain couples TRBV11-3 to TRBJ1-2, with D perhaps matching TRBD1 (6 bases). V gave up 5 bases and J gave up 3 bases, with 16 bases separating them. The CDR3 runs 15 residues. The germline CDR1 and CDR2 sequences are SGHNT and YENEEA. The CDR3, as DNA: TGTGCCAGCAGCCCTACCGACAGGAGCTACTATGGCTACACCTTC. Amino acid sequence: CASSPTDRSYYGYTF.

The chain joins TRBV4-1 to TRBJ1-1, with 8 nucleotides matching TRBD1. This CDR3 spans 15 amino acids. Per germline, CDR1 MGHRA and CDR2 YSYEKL. The V and J ends lost 3 bases and 0 bases, in that order; junction bases with no gene match: 3. CDR3: CASSQRDRMNTEAFF. The DNA of the CDR3 is TGCGCCAGCAGCCAGAGGGACAGGATGAACACTGAAGCTTTCTTT.

This clone occurred a few times. The chain carries TRBV5-1 and TRBJ2-3; TRBD1 matches 7 bases. This CDR3 spans 16 amino acids. Looked up from germline, CDR1 is SGHRS and CDR2 is YFSETQ. V gave up 4 bases and J gave up 3 bases; unmatched junction bases: 11. CDR3 sequence: CASSPAPAGGTDTQYF. CDR3 DNA: TGCGCCAGCAGCCCCGCTCCGGCAGGGGGTACAGATACGCAGTATTTT.

The chain uses TRBV5-1 and TRBJ1-6, with D perhaps matching TRBD1 (5 bases). The ends were cut back, 0 bases at V and 10 bases at J, with 11 bases in the middle. This CDR3 region has 14 residues. Per the germline V gene, CDR1 is SGHRS and CDR2 is YFSETQ. CDR3 DNA: TGCGCCAGCAGCTTGGAAGGGGTGAACTCACCCCTCCACTTT. This translates into CASSLEGVNSPLHF.

The chain recombines TRBV11-1 with TRBJ2-7; 8 bases line up with TRBD2. CDR1 is SGHAT, CDR2 FQDESV, per germline (reference sequence). The CDR3 has 15 amino acids. The V segment lost 5 bases and the J segment 0 bases; nucleotides outside the gene matches: 6. The CDR3 coding sequence is TGTGCCAGCAGCCAACTAGCGGCTCGCTCCTACGAGCAGTACTTC. It is translated as CASSQLAARSYEQYF.

The chain has TRBV4-1 and TRBJ1-1; a possible D gene is TRBD1 (5 bases). Trimming removed 0 bases at V and 4 bases at J, with 12 bases between. Germline CDR1 MGHRA, CDR2 YSYEKL. This CDR3 has 15 amino acids. CDR3 DNA sequence: TGCGCCAGCAGCCAAGATCGGCGGGGGGGCACTGAAGCTTTCTTT. Its translation: CASSQDRRGGTEAFF.

Here the CDR3 DNA reads TGTGCCAGCAGCCCCCGTCGGGTCGACAATGAGCAGTTCTTC. Protein product: CASSPRRVDNEQFF. The gene calls are TRBV5-4 and TRBJ2-1; D gene uncertain. This CDR3 comprises 14 residues. V was shortened by 4 bases and J by 5 bases, with 13 bases between the two germline ends. Germline assignment: CDR1 SGHNT and CDR2 YYREEE (reference sequence).

This chain joins TRBV19 and TRBJ2-1; D remains unclear. Germline CDR1 LNHDA, CDR2 SQIVND (reference sequence). The CDR3 runs 12 residues. Trimming cost V 5 bases and J 6 bases, with 8 bases left between them. The CDR3 loop is CASSPQSNEQFF. The CDR3 DNA sequence: TGTGCCAGTAGTCCTCAGTCCAATGAGCAGTTCTTC.

The gene calls are TRBV27 and TRBJ2-1, with D perhaps matching TRBD2 (6 bases). This CDR3 contains 14 residues. CDR1 is MNHEY and CDR2 is SMNVEV in the germline V gene (reference sequence). V lost 1 base to trimming and J lost 8 bases, with 12 bases between them. The CDR3 sequence is CASSLLRGPYEQFF. DNA for the CDR3: TGTGCCAGCAGTTTATTGCGGGGACCGTATGAGCAGTTCTTC.

The chain couples TRBV29-1 to TRBJ2-2, with a weak D call TRBD2 (6 bases). The CDR3 spans 12 residues. Germline assignment: CDR1 SQVTM and CDR2 ANQGSEA. V shed 3 bases and J shed 5 bases, with 7 bases lying between them. The CDR3 protein is CSVDRGTGELFF. DNA of the CDR3: TGCAGCGTTGACCGGGGGACCGGGGAGCTGTTTTTT.